This entry lists 27 T cell receptor beta chains sequenced from one sample in a study of identical twins (dated by TCRdb to about 2016). Receptor libraries were prepared by 5' RACE. The sequencing machine was an Illumina HiSeq 2000. TCRdb handled the public reads itself, with Q25 trimming in fastp and clone calling in MiXCR, and kept productive beta chains. A single entry per CDR3 protein holds the most common genes and DNA from its merged rows. This sample is represented by a few hundred thousand distinct CDR3 sequences; 6.5% to 9.5% of them were singletons. The ten top clones hold over 2.5% of the sample. Separately, the same data were catalogued under a study of yellow fever vaccine responses in identical twins.

Sequenced input: CD8+ T cells sorted from blood. Receptors were obtained from a young woman in good health.

This clonotype appeared many times. The chain uses TRBV4-3 and TRBJ2-7, with 9 bases that match TRBD1. V lost 4 bases, J lost 2 bases, and 3 bases stayed unmatched. The CDR3 has 14 residues. Germline V gene data show CDR1 as LGHNA and CDR2 as YSLEER. The CDR3 DNA reads as TGCGCCAGCAGCCCCCGGACAGGGGCCTACGAGCAGTACTTC. Residues: CASSPRTGAYEQYF.

The CDR3 sequence is CASSLVRANTGELFF. Here the CDR3 DNA reads TGTGCCAGCAGCTTGGTCCGAGCAAACACCGGGGAGCTGTTTTTT. J is TRBJ2-2 and V is TRBV5-6; D is unclear. Trimming left V 0 bases short and J 2 bases short, with 8 bases between. CDR1 is SGHDT, CDR2 YYEEEE, per germline. This CDR3 comprises 15 residues.

The J gene is TRBJ2-1, the V gene TRBV6-2 or TRBV6-3; 9 bases are shared with TRBD2. The ends lost 0 bases at V and 7 bases at J; junction bases unmatched: 4. This CDR3 contains 15 residues. CDR1 is MNHEY, CDR2 SVGEGT, per germline. The CDR3: CASSYSAGGRNEQFF. DNA of the CDR3: TGTGCCAGCAGTTACTCGGCGGGAGGGCGTAATGAGCAGTTCTTC.

V and J are TRBV20-1 and TRBJ2-3; 9 bases align to TRBD2. Germline V gene data show CDR1 as DFQATT and CDR2 as SNEGSKA (reference sequence). Trimming cost V 4 bases and J 4 bases; bases outside gene matches: 9. CDR3 length: 15 residues. CDR3 loop: CSATGTSRGADTQYF. The CDR3 DNA reads TGCAGTGCTACAGGGACTAGCCGAGGGGCAGATACGCAGTATTTT.

The chain links TRBV21-1 to TRBJ2-5; TRBD2 is taken as the D call from the table, unchecked against the DNA. TRBV21-1 is a known pseudogene. The CDR3 is 16 residues long. The CDR3 sequence: CASIVTLAGGEETQYF. CDR3 DNA: TGTGCCAGCATCGTGACACTAGCGGGGGGGGAGGAGACCCAGTACTTC.

This clonotype was seen ten or more times. V and J are TRBV6-1 and TRBJ1-5; D is unresolved. V gave up 6 bases and J gave up 2 bases, with 11 bases separating them. This CDR3 is built from 14 residues. Germline V gene sequence: CDR1 MNHNS, CDR2 SASEGT. The CDR3 nucleotides read TGTGCCAGCAGGGAGGATGGTCGCAATCAGCCCCAGCATTTT. Amino acids: CASREDGRNQPQHF.

A few counts support this clonotype. The chain couples TRBV7-9 to TRBJ2-1; the D gene is possibly TRBD2 (5 bases). Trimming stripped 8 bases from V and 7 bases from J, with 12 bases between. CDR1 is SEHNR, CDR2 FQNEAQ, per germline (reference sequence). The CDR3 runs to 12 residues. The CDR3 loop reads CASEVGDNEQFF. CDR3 in DNA: TGTGCCAGCGAAGTCGGGGATAATGAGCAGTTCTTC.

This clonotype has a count of ten or more. This chain joins TRBV28 and TRBJ2-1; weak D call: TRBD2 (6 bases). The V end was cut by 10 bases, the J end by 6 bases, with 19 bases between. This CDR3 contains 14 residues. Germline values: CDR1 MDHEN, CDR2 SYDVKM. CDR3 bases: TGTGCCACCCTCCATGCCGGGGGTTCCAATGAGCAGTTCTTC. Translation: CATLHAGGSNEQFF.

This clonotype was observed a handful of times. The V call is TRBV27, the J call TRBJ2-7, with 11 bases identical to TRBD2. The CDR3 has 14 amino acids. Germline CDR1 reads MNHEY; CDR2 reads SMNVEV (reference sequence). V lost 3 bases, J lost 6 bases, and 4 bases stayed unmatched. The CDR3 loop reads CASSFWLAGGEQYF. The CDR3, as DNA: TGTGCCAGCAGTTTCTGGCTAGCGGGAGGCGAGCAGTACTTC.

V gene TRBV20-1 combines with J gene TRBJ2-1; TRBD2 matches 11 bases. The CDR3 spans 19 residues. Germline assignment: CDR1 DFQATT and CDR2 SNEGSKA (reference sequence). V was clipped by 3 bases and J by 2 bases; unmatched bases: 15. In DNA form, the CDR3 reads TGCAGTGCTAGCCACCTAGAGAGGACTAGCGGGTCCCCCTACAATGAGCAGTTCTTC. Translated: CSASHLERTSGSPYNEQFF.

There are a few counts of this clonotype. This rearrangement joins TRBV2 to TRBJ2-7, with 7 bases that match TRBD2. CDR1 SNHLY and CDR2 FYNNEI come from the germline V gene. J lost 2 bases, V lost 3 bases, and 4 bases had no gene match. This CDR3 comprises 14 residues. CDR3 in amino acids: CASSDSGGTYEQYF. The CDR3 DNA is TGTGCCAGCAGTGATTCGGGGGGTACCTACGAGCAGTACTTC. The variable domain in full, completed from reference TRBV2 and TRBJ2-7, reads EPEVTQTPSHQVTQMGQEVILRCVPISNHLYFYWYRQILGQKVEFLVSFYNNEISEKSEIFDDQFSVERPDGSNFTLKIRSTKLEDSAMYFCASSDSGGTYEQYFGPGTRLTVT.

The V call is TRBV7-2, the J call TRBJ2-3; 8 bases match TRBD1. V gave up 5 bases and J gave up 0 bases; unmatched junction bases: 10. CDR3 length: 17 residues. Germline CDR1 SGHTA, CDR2 FQGNSA. CDR3 bases: TGTGCCAGCAGCCAACTCCCGGACAGGGCTAGCACAGATACGCAGTATTTT. Amino acid sequence: CASSQLPDRASTDTQYF.

This clonotype has only a few counts. The rearrangement joins TRBV5-1 to TRBJ1-1, with D hard to call. V gave up 1 base and J gave up 2 bases, with 12 bases separating them. Germline V gene lookup returns CDR1 SGHRS and CDR2 YFSETQ. The CDR3 length is 15 residues. CDR3 in amino acids: CASSLFGASNTEAFF. CDR3 sequence (DNA): TGCGCCAGCAGCTTGTTTGGTGCTTCCAACACTGAAGCTTTCTTT. Drawing the rest from reference TRBV5-1 and TRBJ1-1, the complete variable domain is KAGVTQTPRYLIKTRGQQVTLSCSPISGHRSVSWYQQTPGQGLQFLFEYFSETQRNKGNFPGRFSGRQFSNSRSEMNVSTLELGDSALYLCASSLFGASNTEAFFGQGTRLTVV.

This clonotype has ten or more counts. The CDR3 coding sequence is TGCAGTGCTAGTAACCGGGACTACACAGAGACCCAGTACTTC. Translating gives CSASNRDYTETQYF. This chain uses TRBV20-1 with TRBJ2-5; TRBD2 aligns across 7 bases. Trimming removed 3 bases from V and 4 bases from J; junction bases left unmatched: 8. CDR3 length: 14 residues. Germline lookup yields CDR1 DFQATT and CDR2 SNEGSKA (reference sequence).

This clonotype was counted ten times or more. This chain uses TRBV4-3 with TRBJ1-6; D is perhaps TRBD1 (5 bases). The V gene's germline CDR1 is LGHNA and CDR2 YSLEER. With 0 bases removed from V and 11 bases from J, the gap between germline ends came to 14 bases. The CDR3 is made up of 15 amino acids. The CDR3 nucleotides read TGCGCCAGCAGCCAAGATAGCCAGGGCCCGCCACCCCTCCACTTT. It codes for CASSQDSQGPPPLHF.

The chain recombines TRBV27 with TRBJ2-1, with D hard to call. This CDR3 has 17 residues. The V end lost 0 bases, the J end lost 10 bases, and 22 bases lay between the germline ends. Germline V lookup: CDR1 MNHEY, CDR2 SMNVEV (reference sequence). CDR3 amino acids: CASSLSYEFPQSREQFF. Here the CDR3 DNA reads TGTGCCAGCAGTTTATCGTACGAGTTCCCCCAATCAAGAGAGCAGTTCTTC.

This clonotype was picked up a small number of times. At one end, the junction sequence differs from germline, possibly due to a read error. CDR3 region: CASSFVNQAQHF. CDR3 DNA sequence: TGTGCCAGCAGTTTCGTTAATCAGGCCCAGCATTTT. The rearrangement uses TRBV28 and TRBJ1-5, with D uncertain. Germline V gives CDR1 MDHEN, CDR2 SYDVKM. The CDR3 spans 12 residues.

This chain connects TRBV29-1 to TRBJ2-1; D not resolved. In germline, CDR1 is SQVTM, CDR2 ANQGSEA. CDR3 length: 14 amino acids. V dropped 0 bases and J dropped 4 bases, with 10 bases sitting between them. The chain's CDR3 is CSVEDSNYYNEQFF. The CDR3 DNA reads as TGCAGCGTTGAAGATTCGAACTATTACAATGAGCAGTTCTTC.

The gene calls are TRBV15 and TRBJ2-7; either TRBD1 or TRBD2 may supply D (5 bases each). Trimming shortened V by 5 bases and J by 2 bases, and 19 bases separated the two germline ends. The CDR3 covers 16 residues. From germline, CDR1 is LNHNV and CDR2 YYDKDF (reference sequence). Here the CDR3 reads CATSSAGQDGTYEQYF. The CDR3 DNA follows: TGTGCCACCAGCTCCGCAGGACAAGACGGGACCTACGAGCAGTACTTC. Full variable domain (remainder filled in from reference TRBV15 and TRBJ2-7): DAMVIQNPRYQVTQFGKPVTLSCSQTLNHNVMYWYQQKSSQAPKLLFHYYDKDFNNEADTPDNFQSRRPNTSFCFLDIRSPGLGDTAMYLCATSSAGQDGTYEQYFGPGTRLTVT.

The rearrangement uses TRBV27 and TRBJ2-7; 7 bases line up with TRBD1. V shed 0 bases, J shed 0 bases, and the junction held 5 bases outside the gene matches. Per germline, CDR1 MNHEY and CDR2 SMNVEV (reference sequence). CDR3 length: 16 amino acids. The CDR3, as DNA: TGTGCCAGCAGTTTATCAGGGGGCGCAGTCTCCTACGAGCAGTACTTC. As protein: CASSLSGGAVSYEQYF.

This chain joins TRBV7-9 and TRBJ1-1; the match to TRBD1 covers 11 bases. The CDR3 runs to 16 residues. V was clipped by 5 bases and J by 8 bases; unmatched bases: 13. Germline V gene lookup returns CDR1 SEHNR and CDR2 FQNEAQ (reference sequence). CDR3 in amino acids: CASSPWTGGEVSEAFF. The CDR3 bases are TGTGCCAGCAGCCCATGGACAGGGGGCGAAGTATCGGAAGCTTTCTTT.

This clonotype was detected many times. CDR3 in amino acids: CASTIAGGRSGELFF. CDR3 nucleotides: TGTGCCAGCACCATAGCGGGGGGCCGGTCCGGGGAGCTGTTTTTT. This rearrangement joins TRBV12-3 or TRBV12-4 to TRBJ2-2; 10 bases map to TRBD2. J was trimmed by 6 bases and V by 7 bases; bases with no gene match: 8. The CDR3 length is 15 residues.

This clonotype was observed a handful of times. The CDR3 DNA is TGTGCCAGCACCCCCGACCGGGGGTACACTGAAGCTTTCTTT. It codes for CASTPDRGYTEAFF. This rearrangement joins TRBV12-3 or TRBV12-4 to TRBJ1-1, with D tentatively TRBD1 (5 bases). V lost 7 bases to trimming and J lost 3 bases, with 15 bases between them. The CDR3 is made up of 14 amino acids.

The gene calls are TRBV7-6 and TRBJ2-2; TRBD2 might be the D (5 bases). V shed 4 bases and J shed 6 bases, with 15 bases lying between them. From germline, CDR1 is SGHVS and CDR2 FNYEAQ. CDR3 length: 15 residues. CDR3: CASSSRTLSAGELFF. The CDR3 nucleotides read TGTGCCAGCAGCTCCCGGACTCTCAGTGCCGGGGAGCTGTTTTTT.

The V and J genes are TRBV6-6 and TRBJ2-7, with TRBD1 matching over 9 bases. The CDR3 runs to 13 residues. The germline CDR1 and CDR2 sequences are MNHNY and SVGAGI (reference sequence). V gave up 5 bases and J gave up 6 bases; unmatched junction bases: 5. CDR3 region: CASSDTGGGEQYF. The CDR3 DNA follows: TGTGCCAGCAGTGATACAGGGGGCGGCGAGCAGTACTTC.

This clonotype was detected only a few times. The rearrangement uses TRBV4-1 and TRBJ2-5; D might be TRBD1 or TRBD2, each matching 5 bases. The CDR3 is 16 amino acids. The V gene's germline CDR1 is MGHRA and CDR2 YSYEKL. V was clipped by 4 bases and J by 2 bases, with 17 bases between them. CDR3 bases: TGCGCCAGCAGCCCGCATTGGGACGGACAACAAGAGACCCAGTACTTC. Amino acid sequence: CASSPHWDGQQETQYF.

This clonotype was seen at least ten times. V is TRBV4-3 and J is TRBJ2-1, with D possibly TRBD1 on 7 matching bases. The length of the CDR3 is 15 residues. V lost 0 bases, J lost 6 bases, and 12 bases lay in between. Germline V gene sequence: CDR1 LGHNA, CDR2 YSLEER. CDR3 sequence: CASSQDRRGVNEQFF. Written as DNA, the CDR3 is TGCGCCAGCAGCCAAGACCGCAGGGGGGTCAATGAGCAGTTCTTC.